A selection of T cell receptor beta chains follows, all from one sample in a study of blood T cell repertoires in COVID-19. Sequencing was performed with immunoSEQ multiplex PCR; in TCRdb, only in-frame clones are kept and a portion is missing. This table has over 200,000 clones, roughly 84% appearing once. Sequencing input: peripheral blood. The receptors originated from a man aged 35-49 years with active or convalescent COVID-19. The CDR3 runs from the conserved cysteine through the conserved F or W. Each record gives: CDR3 length, J gene, V gene, D gene, clone size, CDR3 protein, CDR3 DNA. D genes are given only for firm matches. Only part of the rows carry a size: once, few, many, or a class if the clone is expanded.

>15|TRBJ2-3|TRBV4-2|.|.
CASSQMTSHTDTQYF
TGTGCCAGCAGCCAGATGACAAGCCACACAGATACGCAGTATTTT
>16|TRBJ1-6|TRBV6-1|TRBD1|.
CASSEGVGQGNSPLHF
TGTGCCAGCAGTGAAGGAGTAGGACAGGGAAATTCACCCCTCCACTTT
>16|TRBJ2-2|TRBV9|TRBD2|.
CASSVVGGGTTGELFF
TGTGCCAGCAGCGTAGTGGGCGGGGGGACCACCGGGGAGCTGTTTTTT
>16|TRBJ2-1|TRBV3-1/TRBV3-2|.|.
CASSQEPTGPNNEQFF
TGTGCCAGCAGCCAAGAACCGACAGGTCCTAACAATGAGCAGTTCTTC
>15|TRBJ2-1|TRBV3-1/TRBV3-2|.|.
CASSHLSQGLGEQFF
TGTGCCAGCAGCCACCTCAGTCAGGGACTCGGTGAGCAGTTCTTC
>14|TRBJ2-7|TRBV19|.|.
CASSMGRGGYEQYF
TGTGCCAGTAGTATGGGCAGGGGTGGATACGAGCAGTACTTC
>14|TRBJ2-7|TRBV5-1|TRBD2|.
CASSGTSGGPEQYF
TGCGCCAGCAGCGGGACTAGCGGGGGGCCGGAGCAGTACTTC
>17|TRBJ1-6|TRBV27|TRBD1|.
CASSADRGPSYNSPLHF
TGTGCCAGCAGTGCGGACAGGGGCCCCTCGTATAATTCACCCCTCCACTTT
>12|TRBJ2-2|TRBV7-9|.|.
CASSIQGRELFF
TGTGCCAGCAGCATACAGGGCCGGGAGCTGTTTTTT
>12|TRBJ1-2|TRBV29-1|.|.
CSVAGNNYGYTF
TGCAGCGTTGCGGGGAATAACTATGGCTACACCTTC
>13|TRBJ2-7|TRBV7-3|TRBD1|few
CASSPGTGREQYF
TGTGCCAGCAGCCCCGGGACAGGGCGGGAGCAGTACTTC
>16|TRBJ2-5|TRBV6-2/TRBV6-3|.|.
CASSYGASYPGETQYF
TGTGCCAGCAGTTACGGGGCGTCCTACCCGGGAGAGACCCAGTACTTC
>19|TRBJ1-1|TRBV13|TRBD1|.
CASSLEGTGGAGPGTEAFF
TGTGCCAGCAGCTTAGAGGGGACAGGGGGCGCCGGTCCGGGCACTGAAGCTTTCTTT
>15|TRBJ2-1|TRBV7-9|.|.
CASSPAGTSYNEQFF
TGTGCCAGCAGCCCAGCGGGTACCTCCTACAATGAGCAGTTCTTC
>15|TRBJ2-7|TRBV27|.|.
CASAQEINTSYEQYF
TGTGCCAGCGCCCAGGAAATAAATACTAGCTACGAGCAGTACTTC
>12|TRBJ2-7|TRBV28|.|.
CASSIQGAVQYF
TGTGCCAGCAGCATACAGGGTGCTGTGCAGTACTTC
>15|TRBJ1-5|TRBV7-2|.|.
CASSLGGVLNQPQHF
TGTGCCAGCAGCTTGGGGGGAGTGCTCAATCAGCCCCAGCATTTT
>16|TRBJ2-1|TRBV6-1|TRBD1|few
CASSVQQGAGSNEQFF
TGTGCCAGCAGTGTCCAGCAGGGGGCAGGTAGCAATGAGCAGTTCTTC
>18|TRBJ1-4|TRBV10-3|.|few
CAISESTLRGTRNEKLFF
TGTGCCATCAGTGAGTCGACTCTAAGGGGGACCCGAAACGAAAAACTGTTTTTT
>15|TRBJ1-3|TRBV2|.|.
CASSEWVRIGNTIYF
TGTGCCAGCAGTGAATGGGTCAGGATCGGAAACACCATATATTTT
>18|TRBJ2-6|TRBV5-6|TRBD1|.
CASSLVGQGAWGANVLTF
TGTGCCAGCAGCTTGGTGGGACAGGGGGCGTGGGGGGCCAACGTCCTGACTTTC
>12|TRBJ2-7|TRBV12-3/TRBV12-4|.|.
CASSPTIREQYF
TGTGCCAGCAGTCCGACTATTCGCGAGCAGTACTTC
>15|TRBJ2-5|TRBV6-2/TRBV6-3|TRBD2|.
CASSIRTSGLETQYF
TGTGCCAGCAGTATCAGGACTAGCGGGTTAGAGACCCAGTACTTC
>13|TRBJ1-5|TRBV18|.|.
CASSPTGNQPQHF
TGTGCCAGCTCACCAACAGGCAATCAGCCCCAGCATTTT
>12|TRBJ1-2|TRBV14|.|few
CASSQDWRGYTF
TGTGCCAGCAGCCAAGATTGGAGGGGCTACACCTTC
>15|TRBJ2-7|TRBV7-6|.|.
CASSLGFKSSYEQYF
TGTGCCAGCAGCTTAGGTTTTAAGAGCTCCTACGAGCAGTACTTC
>13|TRBJ1-1|TRBV9|.|.
CASSPSTGTEAFF
TGTGCCAGCAGCCCATCCACAGGGACTGAAGCTTTCTTT
>14|TRBJ2-1|TRBV11-2|TRBD2|.
CASSLVGRREGRIF
TGTGCCAGCAGCTTAGTTGGGAGGAGGGAGGGTCGTATCTTC
>15|TRBJ1-3|TRBV28|TRBD1|.
CASSAGTDSGNTIYF
TGTGCCAGCAGTGCCGGGACAGACTCTGGAAACACCATATATTTT
>14|TRBJ2-7|TRBV30|.|.
CAWSVGARFDEQYF
TGTGCCTGGAGTGTAGGGGCACGGTTTGATGAGCAGTACTTC
>15|TRBJ1-5|TRBV6-5|.|many
CASSYSGGGGQPQHF
TGTGCCAGCAGTTACTCGGGTGGGGGCGGACAGCCCCAGCATTTT
>14|TRBJ2-1|TRBV4-2|TRBD2|.
CASSQGGLAYEQFF
TGTGCCAGCAGCCAAGGAGGACTAGCGTATGAGCAGTTCTTC
>14|TRBJ1-2|TRBV10-3|.|.
CAISPVLTADGYTF
TGTGCCATCAGTCCGGTATTAACGGCGGATGGCTACACCTTC
>15|TRBJ2-7|TRBV6-5|.|.
CATSPRRGGPYEQYF
TGTGCCACATCGCCAAGGAGGGGCGGACCCTACGAGCAGTACTTC
>14|TRBJ1-2|TRBV2|.|once
CASSDRDILYGYTF
TGTGCCAGCAGTGATCGGGACATCCTTTATGGCTACACCTTC
>15|TRBJ1-2|TRBV19|TRBD1|.
CASSRTGATNYGYTF
TGTGCCAGTTCCCGGACAGGGGCCACCAACTATGGCTACACCTTC
>14|TRBJ2-7|TRBV7-2|TRBD2|.
CASSWGLADYEQYF
TGTGCCAGCAGCTGGGGACTAGCGGACTACGAGCAGTACTTC
>15|TRBJ2-5|TRBV13|.|.
CASSPTTGIQETQYF
TGTGCCAGCAGCCCAACAACAGGGATCCAAGAGACCCAGTACTTC
>16|TRBJ1-1|TRBV5-5|TRBD1|.
CASSLDPGGFNTEAFF
TGTGCCAGCAGCTTGGACCCAGGGGGTTTTAACACTGAAGCTTTCTTT
>14|TRBJ2-7|TRBV19|.|.
CASAPAGSSYEQYF
TGTGCCAGTGCGCCGGCGGGCAGCTCCTACGAGCAGTACTTC
>15|TRBJ2-3|TRBV13|TRBD2|.
CASSLGRGDTDTQYF
TGTGCCAGCAGCTTAGGCCGGGGGGACACAGATACGCAGTATTTT
>13|TRBJ2-1|TRBV7-3|TRBD1|.
CASSGQGANEQFF
TGTGCCAGCAGTGGACAGGGGGCAAATGAGCAGTTCTTC
>16|TRBJ1-6|TRBV5-1|TRBD1|.
CASSSGTGVDNSPLHF
TGCGCCAGCAGCTCGGGGACAGGGGTGGATAATTCACCCCTCCACTTT
>13|TRBJ1-3|TRBV5-1|.|once
CASSSDRGNTIYF
TGCGCCAGCAGCTCCGACAGGGGAAACACCATATATTTT
>16|TRBJ1-5|TRBV5-6|TRBD1|.
CASSLAARGLYQPQHF
TGTGCCAGCAGCTTGGCGGCCAGGGGGCTTTATCAGCCCCAGCATTTT
>13|TRBJ1-2|TRBV27|TRBD1|.
CASSPGTDYGYTF
TGTGCCAGCAGTCCCGGGACAGACTATGGCTACACCTTC
>15|TRBJ1-6|TRBV7-9|TRBD1|.
CASRIQGAYNSPLHF
TGTGCCAGCAGAATTCAGGGGGCTTATAATTCACCCCTCCACTTT
>16|TRBJ1-6|TRBV9|.|few
CASSSYSAGDNSPLHF
TGTGCCAGCAGCTCTTACTCGGCAGGGGATAATTCACCCCTCCACTTT
>15|TRBJ1-5|TRBV3-1/TRBV3-2|.|few
CASSQGSISRQPQHF
TGTGCCAGCAGCCAAGGGTCGATCTCTAGGCAGCCCCAGCATTTT
>15|TRBJ2-1|TRBV19|TRBD2|.
CASSIGSGGYYEQFF
TGTGCCAGTAGTATAGGTAGCGGGGGGTACTATGAGCAGTTCTTC